This TCR beta chain was profiled in a study of blood T cell repertoires in COVID-19. Germline trimming cut 7 bases from V and 6 bases from J; bases unmatched to any gene: 1. The CDR3 sequence is 13 residues long. In the source study's methods: Reference gene primers were amplified, and this amplification served to estimate nucleated cell counts. The assay was immunoSEQ multiplex PCR, and TCRdb's table has in-frame clones only and misses some. For V, J and clone size, that table is used; D and trimming come from the DNA. The sample holds more than 200,000 clones; around 83% are singletons and the top ten take 10%. Patients in Seattle were enrolled during active infection, then followed longitudinally.

The chain uses TRBV23-1 and TRBJ2-3; 13 positions match TRBD2. TRBV23-1 is labeled an ORF, and its function is uncertain. The sample taken for sequencing was peripheral blood. This clonotype was sampled from a woman aged 45-65 years with COVID-19, enrolled during active disease. This CDR3 is CASMGLAGDTQYF. CDR3 in DNA: TGCGCCAGCATGGGACTAGCGGGGGATACGCAGTATTTT.